The clone carrying this T cell receptor (beta chain) has just a few counts. The antigen is unknown. Trimming took off 2 bases at V and 0 bases at J, with 11 bases between the two ends. Germline V gene lookup returns CDR1 MGHDK and CDR2 SYGVNS. The CDR3 has 16 residues. This specimen comes from a study of beta chain features in type 1 diabetes. About the research overall: Age, gender, cell numbers and subset yield matched between patients and controls.

Study findings and constraints: Over-representation of high TCR-expressing cells was a possible consequence of cDNA sequencing. In all four CD4+ subsets, TCRB CDR3 length was significantly, moderately reduced in type 1 diabetes.

Reverse transcribing all isolated RNA meant expressed TCRB transcripts were sequenced. The method was immunoSEQ multiplex PCR; TCRdb's version includes in-frame clones alone and lacks a portion of them. The sample has about 900,000 clones, roughly a sixth seen once. The chain joins TRBV25-1 to TRBJ1-3; no clear D. The specimen sequenced was naive CD4+ T cells from blood. The TCR originated in a woman under 30 in good health. CDR3 in DNA: TGTGCCAGCAGTGAAAAGGGTCGGAGCTCTGGAAACACCATATATTTT. This gives the protein CASSEKGRSSGNTIYF.